Given below is one T cell receptor (beta chain) in context. Its antigen is unidentified. Data came from immunoSEQ multiplex PCR; TCRdb stores just in-frame clones and leaves some out. The repertoire holds about 88,000 clones, about 92% seen once, with roughly 5% in the top ten. The sample belongs to a study of Tregs in tolerant kidney transplant recipients. This CDR3 has 17 residues. Trimming removed 3 bases from V and 4 bases from J, with 21 bases in between. The V gene's germline CDR1 is MGHRA and CDR2 YSYEKL. General study results and limits: Activated donor B cell expansion appeared to reveal the most relevant donor-specific TCRbeta repertoire.

This sequence was found in a human donor in good health. The specimen sequenced was CD8+ T cells from blood. The chain links TRBV4-1 to TRBJ1-2; D perhaps matches TRBD1 (5 bases). Here the CDR3 DNA reads TGCGCCAGCAGCCACTCACTGGTGGGTGGACAAGGCTATGGCTACACCTTC. It codes for CASSHSLVGGQGYGYTF.